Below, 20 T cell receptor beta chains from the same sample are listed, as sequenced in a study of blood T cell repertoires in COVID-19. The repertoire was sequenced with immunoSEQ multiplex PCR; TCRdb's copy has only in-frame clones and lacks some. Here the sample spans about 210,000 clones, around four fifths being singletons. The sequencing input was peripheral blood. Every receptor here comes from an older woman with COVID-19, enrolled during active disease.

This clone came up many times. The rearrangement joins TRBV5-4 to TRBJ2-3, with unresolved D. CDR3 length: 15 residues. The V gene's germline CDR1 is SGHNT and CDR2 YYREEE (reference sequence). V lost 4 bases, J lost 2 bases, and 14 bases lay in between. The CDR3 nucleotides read TGTGCCAGCAGCCGTTCGGGTTCGGTCACAGATACGCAGTATTTT. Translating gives CASSRSGSVTDTQYF.

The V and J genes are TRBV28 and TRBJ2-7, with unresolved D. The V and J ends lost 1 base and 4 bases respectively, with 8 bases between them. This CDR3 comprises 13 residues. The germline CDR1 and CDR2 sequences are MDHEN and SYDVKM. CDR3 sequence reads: CASSLSPFYEQYF. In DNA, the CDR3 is TGTGCCAGCAGTTTATCTCCCTTTTACGAGCAGTACTTC.

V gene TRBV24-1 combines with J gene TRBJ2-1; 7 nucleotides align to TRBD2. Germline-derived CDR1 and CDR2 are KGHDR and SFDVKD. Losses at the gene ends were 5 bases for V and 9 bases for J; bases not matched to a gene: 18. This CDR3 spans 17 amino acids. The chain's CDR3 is CATSASWVGGPSGEQFF. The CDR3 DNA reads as TGTGCCACCAGTGCCTCATGGGTGGGAGGGCCATCGGGTGAGCAGTTCTTC.

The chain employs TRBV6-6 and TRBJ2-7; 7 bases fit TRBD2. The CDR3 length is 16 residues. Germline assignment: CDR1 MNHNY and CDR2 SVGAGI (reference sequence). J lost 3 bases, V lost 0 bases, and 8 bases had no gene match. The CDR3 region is CASSYSLPGGYYEQYF. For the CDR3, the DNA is TGTGCCAGCAGTTACTCGTTACCGGGAGGATACTACGAGCAGTACTTC.

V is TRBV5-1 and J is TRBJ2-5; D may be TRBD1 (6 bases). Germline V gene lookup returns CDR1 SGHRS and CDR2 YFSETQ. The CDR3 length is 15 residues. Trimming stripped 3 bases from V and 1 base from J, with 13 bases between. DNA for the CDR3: TGCGCCAGCAGCTACGGCGACAGGCCCCAAGAGACCCAGTACTTC. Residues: CASSYGDRPQETQYF.

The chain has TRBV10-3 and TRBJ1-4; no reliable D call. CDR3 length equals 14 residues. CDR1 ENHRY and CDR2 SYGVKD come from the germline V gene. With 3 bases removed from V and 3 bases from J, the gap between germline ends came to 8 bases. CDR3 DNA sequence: TGTGCCATCAGTGACAACAGCCCTAATGAAAAACTGTTTTTT. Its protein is CAISDNSPNEKLFF.

In nucleotides, the CDR3 is TGTGCCAGCAGTTCCCAAGCAGGGTGGTATGGCTACACCTTC. It is translated as CASSSQAGWYGYTF. The rearrangement uses TRBV28 and TRBJ1-2, with D possibly TRBD1 on 5 matching bases. CDR1 MDHEN and CDR2 SYDVKM come from the germline V gene. The CDR3 extends over 14 amino acids. The V gene lost 4 bases and the J gene lost 5 bases, with 14 bases spanning the gap.

Here the CDR3 reads CASSAEGASYGYTF. CDR3 coding DNA: TGTGCCAGCAGCGCTGAGGGGGCAAGCTATGGCTACACCTTC. This rearrangement joins TRBV28 to TRBJ1-2; 7 bases map to TRBD1. Germline loops: CDR1 MDHEN, CDR2 SYDVKM. V dropped 6 bases and J dropped 4; count of bases not matched to a gene: 8. The CDR3 has 14 residues.

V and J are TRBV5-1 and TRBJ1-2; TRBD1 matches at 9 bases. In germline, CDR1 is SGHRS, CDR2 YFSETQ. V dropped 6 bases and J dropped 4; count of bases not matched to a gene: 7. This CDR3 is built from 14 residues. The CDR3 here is CASKPGTGRYGYTF. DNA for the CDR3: TGCGCCAGCAAACCCGGGACAGGGCGCTATGGCTACACCTTC.

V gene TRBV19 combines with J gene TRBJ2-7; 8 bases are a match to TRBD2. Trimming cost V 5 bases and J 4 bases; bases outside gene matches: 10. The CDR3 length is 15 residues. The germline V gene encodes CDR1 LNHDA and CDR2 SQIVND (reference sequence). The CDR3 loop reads CASSAEQRGGYEQYF. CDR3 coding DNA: TGTGCCAGTAGTGCTGAACAACGGGGGGGATACGAGCAGTACTTC.

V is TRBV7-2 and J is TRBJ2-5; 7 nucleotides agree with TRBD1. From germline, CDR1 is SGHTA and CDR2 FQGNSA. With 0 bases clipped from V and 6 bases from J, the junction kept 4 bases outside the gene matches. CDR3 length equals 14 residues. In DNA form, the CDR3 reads TGTGCCAGCAGCTTAGCGAGACAGGGTCAGACCCAGTACTTC. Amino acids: CASSLARQGQTQYF.

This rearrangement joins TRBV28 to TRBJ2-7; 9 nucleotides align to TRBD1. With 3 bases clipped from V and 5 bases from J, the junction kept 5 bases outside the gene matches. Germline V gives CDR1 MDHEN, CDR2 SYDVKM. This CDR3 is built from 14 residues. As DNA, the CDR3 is TGTGCCAGCAGTTTGACAGGGGGGAAGGACGAGCAGTACTTC. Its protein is CASSLTGGKDEQYF.

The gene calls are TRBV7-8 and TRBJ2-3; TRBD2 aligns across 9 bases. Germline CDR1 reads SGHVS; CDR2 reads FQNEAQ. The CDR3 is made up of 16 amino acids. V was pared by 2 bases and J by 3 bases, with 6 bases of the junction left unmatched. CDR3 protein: CASSLRVAGETDTQYF. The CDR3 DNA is TGTGCCAGCAGCTTAAGGGTAGCGGGAGAAACAGATACGCAGTATTTT.

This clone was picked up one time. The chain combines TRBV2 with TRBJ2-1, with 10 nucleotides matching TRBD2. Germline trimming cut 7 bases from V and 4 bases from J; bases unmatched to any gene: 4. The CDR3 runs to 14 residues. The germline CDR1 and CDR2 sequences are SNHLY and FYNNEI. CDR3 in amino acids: CASKSTSGYNEQFF. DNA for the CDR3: TGTGCCAGCAAATCGACTAGCGGGTACAATGAGCAGTTCTTC. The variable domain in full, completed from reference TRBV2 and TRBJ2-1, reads EPEVTQTPSHQVTQMGQEVILRCVPISNHLYFYWYRQILGQKVEFLVSFYNNEISEKSEIFDDQFSVERPDGSNFTLKIRSTKLEDSAMYFCASKSTSGYNEQFFGPGTRLTVL.

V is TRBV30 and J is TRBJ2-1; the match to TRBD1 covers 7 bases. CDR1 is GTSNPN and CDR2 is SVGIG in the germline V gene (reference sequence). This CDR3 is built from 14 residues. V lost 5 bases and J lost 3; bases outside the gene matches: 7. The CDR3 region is CAWEGQLNYNEQFF. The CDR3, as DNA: TGTGCCTGGGAGGGACAGCTGAACTACAATGAGCAGTTCTTC.

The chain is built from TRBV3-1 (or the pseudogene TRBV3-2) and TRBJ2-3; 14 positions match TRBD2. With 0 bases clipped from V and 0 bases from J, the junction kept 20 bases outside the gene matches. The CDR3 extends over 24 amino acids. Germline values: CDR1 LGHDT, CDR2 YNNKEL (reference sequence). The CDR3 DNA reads TGTGCCAGCAGCCAAGATCGGCAGGATACGAAGACTAGCGGGAGGGGAACTAGCACAGATACGCAGTATTTT. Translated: CASSQDRQDTKTSGRGTSTDTQYF.

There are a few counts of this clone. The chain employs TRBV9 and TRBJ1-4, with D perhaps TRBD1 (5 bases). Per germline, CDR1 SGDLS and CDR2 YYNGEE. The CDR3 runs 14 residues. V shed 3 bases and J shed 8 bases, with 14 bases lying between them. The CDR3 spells CASSGGTLREKLFF. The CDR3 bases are TGTGCCAGCAGCGGAGGGACTTTGAGGGAAAAACTGTTTTTT.

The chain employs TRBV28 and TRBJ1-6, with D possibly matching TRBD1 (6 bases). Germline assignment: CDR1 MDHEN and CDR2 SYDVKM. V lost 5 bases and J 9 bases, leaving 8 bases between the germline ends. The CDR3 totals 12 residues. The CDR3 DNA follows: TGTGCCAGCAGTAGCAGGGGTTCACCCCTCCACTTT. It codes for CASSSRGSPLHF.

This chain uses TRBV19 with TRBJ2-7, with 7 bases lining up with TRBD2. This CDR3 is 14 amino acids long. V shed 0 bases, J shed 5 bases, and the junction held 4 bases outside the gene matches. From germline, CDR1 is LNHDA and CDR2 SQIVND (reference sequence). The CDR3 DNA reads TGTGCCAGTAGTATAGAGGGGGGGATGCACGAGCAGTACTTC. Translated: CASSIEGGMHEQYF.

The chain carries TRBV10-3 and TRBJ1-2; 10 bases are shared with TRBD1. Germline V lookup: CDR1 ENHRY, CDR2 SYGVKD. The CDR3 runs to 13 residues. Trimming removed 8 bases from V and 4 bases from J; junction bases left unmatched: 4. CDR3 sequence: CAIFGQGGYGYTF. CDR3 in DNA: TGTGCCATCTTCGGACAGGGGGGCTATGGCTACACCTTC.